This T cell receptor beta chain was sequenced in a study of long-term antiretroviral therapy in people with HIV. Looking at the study overall: The 2015 recommendation for immediate ART came about a decade after the earliest samples. Study-wide results and limits: Pre-ART expanded TRB clones stayed dominant throughout, though often decreasing after ART. ART preceded a rise in diversity that nonetheless stayed lower than in transplant donor controls. HIV repertoires spanned narrower CDR3 length ranges than controls.

For this clone: Its target is not known.

Version v3.0 of the immunoSEQ assay was performed at survey level. TCRdb's table, derived via immunoSEQ multiplex PCR, lists solely in-frame clones and lacks some. The sample carries fewer than 30,000 clones, under 85% recorded once. The CDR3 has 12 amino acids. The J segment lost 5 bases and the V segment lost 8 bases, leaving 7 bases of the junction unmatched. The germline V gene encodes CDR1 SGHDT and CDR2 YYEEEE. The TCR sequence derives from a man aged 25 to 40 with HIV. Sequencing used unsorted PBMCs, obtained 2.1 years after starting antiretroviral therapy. V and J are TRBV5-6 and TRBJ2-7, with TRBD1 matching over 7 bases. CDR3 bases: TGTGCCAGTAAGGGGGCGAAGAACGAGCAGTACTTC. Translation gives CASKGAKNEQYF.